This TCR beta chain was retrieved from a study of STAT3 mutations in large granular lymphocyte leukemia. Background on the study: Immunosuppressive therapy was given to more than half of T-LGLL patients. Study findings and constraints: In T-cell large granular lymphocyte leukemia, about half of patients showed multiple immunodominant subclonotypes. Clonal expansion was inferred from samples taken at other timepoints. Suggested: STAT3 mutation was not the ancestral event for these clonal expansions. After therapy, about 35% of the 18 patients switched clonotypes, all new clones STAT3 wild type.

As to this clone: As yet, its antigen is unknown.

TCRdb's table, derived via immunoSEQ multiplex PCR, lists solely in-frame clones and lacks some. Seen here are roughly 8,000 clones, 90% to 95% observed once, and the top ten hold roughly half. Trimming cost V 7 bases and J 6 bases, with 16 bases left between them. The CDR3 is made up of 14 amino acids. The V gene's germline CDR1 is MDHEN and CDR2 SYDVKM. The sequence was collected from a man over 45 with T-cell large granular lymphocyte leukemia. Some clones in this sample may be carry-over from other donors' samples. The sample consisted of peripheral blood mononuclear cells. The genes are TRBV28 and TRBJ1-5; D is unclear. The CDR3 loop is CASTHPSGPQPQHF. CDR3 coding DNA: TGTGCCAGCACCCACCCGTCCGGTCCTCAGCCCCAGCATTTT.